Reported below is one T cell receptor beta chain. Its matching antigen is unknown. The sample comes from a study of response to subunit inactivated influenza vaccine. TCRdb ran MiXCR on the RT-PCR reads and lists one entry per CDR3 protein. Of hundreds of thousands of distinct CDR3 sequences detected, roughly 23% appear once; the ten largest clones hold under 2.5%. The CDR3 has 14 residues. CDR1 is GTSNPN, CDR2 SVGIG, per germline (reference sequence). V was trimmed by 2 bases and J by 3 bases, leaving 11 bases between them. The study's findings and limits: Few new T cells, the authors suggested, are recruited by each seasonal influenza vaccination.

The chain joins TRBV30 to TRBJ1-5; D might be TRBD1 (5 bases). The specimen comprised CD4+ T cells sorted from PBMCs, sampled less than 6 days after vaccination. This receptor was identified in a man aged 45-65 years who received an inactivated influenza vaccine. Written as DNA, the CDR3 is TGTGCCTGGAGTTCGGGGCAGGCCAATCAGCCCCAGCATTTT. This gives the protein CAWSSGQANQPQHF. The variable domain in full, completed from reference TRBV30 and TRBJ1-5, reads SQTIHQWPATLVQPVGSPLSLECTVEGTSNPNLYWYRQAAGRGLQLLFYSVGIGQISSEVPQNLSASRPQDRQFILSSKKLLLSDSGFYLCAWSSGQANQPQHFGDGTRLSIL.